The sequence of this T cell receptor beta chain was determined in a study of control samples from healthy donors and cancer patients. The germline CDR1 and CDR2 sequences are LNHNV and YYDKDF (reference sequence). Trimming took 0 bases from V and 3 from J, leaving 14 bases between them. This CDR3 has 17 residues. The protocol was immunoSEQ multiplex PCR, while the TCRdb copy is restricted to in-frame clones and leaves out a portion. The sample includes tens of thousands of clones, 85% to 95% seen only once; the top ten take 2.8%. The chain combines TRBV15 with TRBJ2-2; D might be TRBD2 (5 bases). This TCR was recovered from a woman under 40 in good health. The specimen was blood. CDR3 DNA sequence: TGTGCCACCAGCAGAGAAGGGAGTTTAAGAGACACCGGGGAGCTGTTTTTT. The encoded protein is CATSREGSLRDTGELFF.